This T cell receptor (beta chain) is from a study of CD8+ T cells in alopecia areata. Extraction of RNA preceded its reverse transcription into cDNA, which served as the sequencing template. Produced via immunoSEQ multiplex PCR; TCRdb's table is partial and in-frame only. The sample yields approximately 98,000 clones, around 55% seen once. This sequence was found in a human donor in good health. Specimen: CD8+ T cells sorted from blood.

The CDR3 reads CASSQGGSNQPQHF. The CDR3 DNA follows: TGCGCCAGCAGCCAAGGGGGTAGCAATCAGCCCCAGCATTTT. The chain couples TRBV4-1 to TRBJ1-5, with D hard to call. V was shortened by 1 base and J by 0 bases, with 4 bases between the two germline ends. Germline values: CDR1 MGHRA, CDR2 YSYEKL. The CDR3 runs 14 residues.